This T cell receptor (beta chain) was found in a study of naive and memory T cell subsets. Study-wide points: Delayed type IV hypersensitivity infiltration was taken to explain higher tuberculin-site TCR counts.

Treatment reported: skin biopsy from PPD injection site in Mantoux-positive individual. The library had UMIs added by 3' ligation of an oligonucleotide to TCR cDNA. Skin biopsies came from PPD injection sites in Mantoux-positive individuals. Ligated cDNA underwent four rounds of PCR with nested alpha and beta constant region primers and SP2. Blood and skin TCR RNA was reverse transcribed with alpha and beta constant primers. Via MiXCR, TCRdb re-called the UMI-ligation and nested PCR reads, giving one row per CDR3 protein. The data contain some 21,000 distinct CDR3 sequences, around 6% of them singletons. Only a few counts were recorded for this clonotype. Its antigen is as yet unknown. The input for sequencing was skin, taken from a tuberculin skin test site. The source of this sequence is an adult in good health.

DNA of the CDR3: TGTGCCAGCAGCTACGCGACCGCGTCGGGGGAAAAACTGTTTTTT. As protein: CASSYATASGEKLFF. V and J are TRBV5-4 and TRBJ1-4; no clear D. The germline gives CDR1 SGHNT, CDR2 YYREEE (reference sequence). V gave up 3 bases and J gave up 8 bases, with 17 bases separating them. CDR3 length: 15 residues.